This T cell receptor (beta chain) was captured in a study of T cell repertoires in cytomegalovirus infection. About the research overall: It can be stated that public TCR beta signatures indicated CMV infection as well as a matching HLA type. Study outcomes and limitations: Summed frequency of shared TCR beta families picked out CMV carriers who also had the relevant HLA. The ex vivo response was dominated by HLA-C-restricted CMV-specific TCR beta clonotypes.

Trimming removed 3 bases at V and 0 bases at J, with 14 bases between. Germline lookup yields CDR1 SSHAT and CDR2 FNYEAQ (reference sequence). The length of the CDR3 is 17 residues. This clonotype was counted many times. Its antigen is undetermined. Via MiXCR, TCRdb re-called the reads, giving one row per CDR3 protein. The sample holds under 300,000 distinct CDR3 sequences, 9% to 15% seen once. The TCR originated in a human donor in good health (CMV status not recorded). Some clones in this sample may be carry-over from other donors' samples. Material for sequencing was PBMCs. This chain joins TRBV7-7 and TRBJ2-2; the D gene is possibly TRBD1 (5 bases). CDR3 coding DNA: TGTGCCAGCAGCTTTTCATTACAGGTCTCGAACACCGGGGAGCTGTTTTTT. It codes for CASSFSLQVSNTGELFF.